By its share, the clone carrying this TCR beta chain is medium-sized. Its antigen is undetermined. These data belong to a study of T and B cells in COVID-19 patients. Overall study context: Critical illness requiring mechanical ventilation or extracorporeal membrane oxygenation affected about 60% of the roughly 20 active-infection patients.

TRB was amplified from around 250-500 ng of blood genomic DNA. BIOMED2 TRB-A/B primer pools were used in multiplex TRB PCR. TCRdb re-called the multiplex PCR reads with MiXCR, one entry per CDR3 protein. The top ten clones hold around 29% of a sample with roughly 9,400 distinct CDR3 sequences, approximately 27% of them seen once. General study points: In COVID-19 patients, T cell receptor beta variable and joining gene use was reportedly strongly skewed. Early severe-case samples and blood from mildly ill patients during symptoms were in short supply. The recovered cohort had 2,000 or so exclusive TCR clusters, including just over 30 low generation probability clusters.

Sequenced sample: blood. The clonotype originates from a human donor who had recovered from COVID-19.

This CDR3 is CASTVLEGHEQFF. DNA of the CDR3: TGTGCCAGCACCGTGCTTGAGGGCCATGAGCAGTTCTTC. This chain joins TRBV12-3 or TRBV12-4 and TRBJ2-1; a possible D gene is TRBD2 (5 bases). The CDR3 length is 13 residues. The V gene lost 7 bases and the J gene lost 8 bases, with 15 bases spanning the gap.